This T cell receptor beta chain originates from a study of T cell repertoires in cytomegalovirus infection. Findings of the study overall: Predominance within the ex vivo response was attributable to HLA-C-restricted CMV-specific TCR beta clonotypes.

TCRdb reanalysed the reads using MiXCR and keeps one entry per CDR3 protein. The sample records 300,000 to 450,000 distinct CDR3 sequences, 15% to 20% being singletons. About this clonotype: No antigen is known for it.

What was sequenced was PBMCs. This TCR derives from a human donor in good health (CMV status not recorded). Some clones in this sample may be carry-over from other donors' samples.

The CDR3 nucleotides are TGTGCCAGCAGCTCCCGGGACAGCTATGGCTACACCTTC. This sequence encodes CASSSRDSYGYTF. The chain carries TRBV7-2 and TRBJ1-2; 7 positions match TRBD1. The germline V gene encodes CDR1 SGHTA and CDR2 FQGNSA. The CDR3 is made up of 13 amino acids. J gave up 4 bases and V 4 bases, and 3 bases lay outside the gene matches. The full variable domain, with the rest looked up from reference TRBV7-2 and TRBJ1-2, is GAGVSQSPSNKVTEKGKDVELRCDPISGHTALYWYRQSLGQGLEFLIYFQGNSAPDKSGLPSDRFSAERTGGSVSTLTIQRTQQEDSAVYLCASSSRDSYGYTFGSGTRLTVV.